This T cell receptor beta chain was identified in a study of blood T cell repertoires in COVID-19. Study context: Material from acute and convalescent COVID-19 was sourced from the United States, Italy and Spain. T cells, B-cell-depleted T cells, or PBMCs supplied cDNA or gDNA.

The CDR3 loop spans 13 amino acids. Germline CDR1 is SNHLY and CDR2 is FYNNEI. V lost 2 bases, J lost 10 bases, and 13 bases lay in between. In the authors' methods: The authors estimated nucleated cell counts from reference gene primer amplification. Here immunoSEQ multiplex PCR was the method, and the copy in TCRdb shows in-frame clones only, minus some. The D gene and trimming were derived from the DNA, and the V and J assignments and clone size from that table. The sample carries 55,000 to 80,000 clones, around 88% recorded once. The receptor comes from a man aged 45-60 years with active COVID-19. The V call is TRBV2, the J call TRBJ2-3; possibly TRBD2 for D (5 bases). The sample taken for sequencing was peripheral blood. Here the CDR3 DNA reads TGTGCCAGCAGTGAAAGCGGCGGCCTCGCGCAGTATTTT. Protein sequence: CASSESGGLAQYF.